The sequence of this TCR beta chain was determined in a study of cytomegalovirus exposure and HLA in healthy donors. Turning to the study itself: Across some 400 genotyped donors, around 80% landed in the Caucasian-associated ancestry cluster.

With respect to this clone: Its target is unknown.

General study points: Researchers reported in a later analysis that a missense DCLRE1C variant was tied to TCR beta V- and J-gene trimming. Later work showed greater clonal expansion in HLA-associated TCR beta chains than in equally common others.

Germline CDR1 reads MNHNY; CDR2 reads SVGAGI (reference sequence). V shed 6 bases, J shed 0 bases, and the junction held 10 bases outside the gene matches. This CDR3 has 16 residues. PCR primers comprised 60 Vbeta and 13 Jbeta primers. Here immunoSEQ multiplex PCR was the method, and the copy in TCRdb shows in-frame clones only, minus some. Of about 180,000 clones listed, more than 65% were seen once; the top ten hold 2% to 2.5%. The chain couples TRBV6-6 to TRBJ1-1; 7 bases line up with TRBD1. This TCR was recovered from a woman aged 25-40 years in good health and CMV-seropositive. Sequences were obtained from PBMCs. This CDR3 reads CASSHRGSAMNTEAFF. The DNA of the CDR3 is TGTGCCAGCAGCCACAGGGGAAGTGCCATGAACACTGAAGCTTTCTTT.